This T cell receptor (beta chain) is drawn from a study of shared clonotypes between healthy human individuals. CD4+ cells yielded CD45RA+ naive and CD45RA-negative memory subsets. Study-wide points: Some naive CD4 clonotypes, around 4.7%, turned up in common across a few donors.

CDR3 length: 14 amino acids. Germline-derived CDR1 and CDR2 are SGHDT and YYEEEE. V lost 4 bases to trimming and J lost 2 bases, with 13 bases between them. The assay used deep level. In the original analysis: Junction-only sequences without quality scores were provided by ImmunoSEQ, so filtering was different. The table came from immunoSEQ multiplex PCR; TCRdb's copy has only in-frame clones and leaves some out. V, J and clone size are taken as reported in that table, and D and trimming were inferred from the DNA itself. The table records about 1 million clones, approximately 72% of them present only once. Note on this clone: The antigen remains unidentified.

The sample comprised memory CD4+ T cells sorted from blood. The subset here: CD45RA-negative fraction. The J gene is TRBJ2-7, the V gene TRBV5-6; either TRBD1 or TRBD2 may fit D (5 bases each). This TCR derives from a young man in good health. Here the CDR3 reads CASSRQLGAYEQYF. As DNA, the CDR3 is TGTGCCAGCAGCAGACAGCTCGGGGCCTACGAGCAGTACTTC.